The entry below gives a single TCR beta chain sequence along with its context. What it binds is not known. Both 60 Vbeta primers and 13 Jbeta primers went into the PCR. Some clones are missing from TCRdb's copy, which holds only in-frame ones; the method was immunoSEQ multiplex PCR. The record lists about 110,000 clones, of which the ten most abundant hold approximately 6.8%. The sample is drawn from a study of cytomegalovirus exposure and HLA in healthy donors. Participants comprised healthy donors of bone marrow. Study-level findings and limits: For most TCR sequences rarity was the rule, although some public TCRs occurred in many donors. The study recorded 164 TCR beta chains that were cytomegalovirus-associated. Later analysis revealed greater clonal expansion in HLA-associated TCR beta chains than in equally common others.

This CDR3 contains 14 residues. Germline lookup yields CDR1 SGHVS and CDR2 FQNEAQ. V was pared by 7 bases and J by 3 bases, with 15 bases between. The specimen sequenced was PBMCs. The chain employs TRBV7-8 and TRBJ1-1; D gene uncertain. The receptor's source is a man aged 35-49 years in good health and CMV-seropositive. CDR3 protein: CASIPHLSDTEAFF. CDR3 DNA: TGTGCCAGCATACCGCACCTGTCGGACACTGAAGCTTTCTTT.